The entry below gives a single T cell receptor (beta chain) sequence along with its context. Treatment indicated: randomized to nivolumab then ipilimumab (arm A) or the reverse (arm B). This sample is part of a study of sequential checkpoint blockade in melanoma. Overall study context: Each arm's sequence ended with maintenance nivolumab.

CDR1 is MGHRA and CDR2 is YSYEKL in the germline V gene. V shed 0 bases and J shed 3 bases, with 9 bases lying between them. The CDR3 spans 14 residues. Sequencing used immunoSEQ multiplex PCR; TCRdb keeps in-frame clones, though not all of them. The sample has over 3,000 clones, approximately 54% seen once. The material sequenced was CD8+ T cells sorted from blood (inferred from file names), taken from a patient given nivolumab and ipilimumab in sequence. The clonotype comes from a human patient with melanoma. Some clones in this sample may be carry-over from other donors' samples. V is TRBV4-1 and J is TRBJ2-7; perhaps TRBD1 as D (6 bases). CDR3 coding DNA: TGCGCCAGCAGCCAAGAACAGGGTTTCTACGAGCAGTACTTC. Its translation: CASSQEQGFYEQYF.